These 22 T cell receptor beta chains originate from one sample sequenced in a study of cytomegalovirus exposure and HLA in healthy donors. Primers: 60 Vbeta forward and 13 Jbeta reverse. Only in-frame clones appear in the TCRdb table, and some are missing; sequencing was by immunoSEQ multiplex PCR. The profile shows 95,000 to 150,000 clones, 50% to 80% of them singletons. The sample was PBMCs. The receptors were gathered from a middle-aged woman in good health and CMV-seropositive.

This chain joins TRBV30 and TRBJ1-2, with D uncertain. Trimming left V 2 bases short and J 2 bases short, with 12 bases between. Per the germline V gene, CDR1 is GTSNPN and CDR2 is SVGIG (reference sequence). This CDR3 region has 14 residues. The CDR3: CAWSSEAANYGYTF. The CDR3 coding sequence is TGTGCCTGGAGTTCCGAGGCGGCCAACTATGGCTACACCTTC.

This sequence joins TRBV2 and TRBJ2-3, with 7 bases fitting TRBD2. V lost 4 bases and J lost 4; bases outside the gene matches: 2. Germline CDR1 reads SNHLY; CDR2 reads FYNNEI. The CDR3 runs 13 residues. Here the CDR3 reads CASSGLAPDTQYF. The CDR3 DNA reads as TGTGCCAGCAGTGGACTAGCTCCAGATACGCAGTATTTT.

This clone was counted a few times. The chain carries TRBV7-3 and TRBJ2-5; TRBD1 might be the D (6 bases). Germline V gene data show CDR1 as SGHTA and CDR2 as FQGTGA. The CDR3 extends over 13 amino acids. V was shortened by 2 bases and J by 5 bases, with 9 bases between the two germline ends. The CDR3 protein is CASSLGGVETQYF. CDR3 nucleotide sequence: TGTGCCAGCAGCTTAGGGGGCGTCGAGACCCAGTACTTC. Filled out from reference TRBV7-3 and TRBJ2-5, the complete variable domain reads GAGVSQTPSNKVTEKGKYVELRCDPISGHTALYWYRQSLGQGPEFLIYFQGTGAADDSGLPNDRFFAVRPEGSVSTLKIQRTERGDSAVYLCASSLGGVETQYFGPGTRLLVL.

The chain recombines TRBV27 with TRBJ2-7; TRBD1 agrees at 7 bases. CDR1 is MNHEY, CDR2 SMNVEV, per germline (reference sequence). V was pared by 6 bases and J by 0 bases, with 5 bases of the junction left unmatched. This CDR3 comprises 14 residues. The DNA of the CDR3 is TGTGCCAGCAGCAAAACAGGGGTCTCCTACGAGCAGTACTTC. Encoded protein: CASSKTGVSYEQYF.

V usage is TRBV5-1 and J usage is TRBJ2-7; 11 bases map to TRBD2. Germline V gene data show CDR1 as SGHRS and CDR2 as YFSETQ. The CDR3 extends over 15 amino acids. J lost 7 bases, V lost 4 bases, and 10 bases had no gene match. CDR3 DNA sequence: TGCGCCAGCAGCCTGGGGGTAGCGGGAGGGCGGGAGCAGTACTTC. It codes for CASSLGVAGGREQYF.

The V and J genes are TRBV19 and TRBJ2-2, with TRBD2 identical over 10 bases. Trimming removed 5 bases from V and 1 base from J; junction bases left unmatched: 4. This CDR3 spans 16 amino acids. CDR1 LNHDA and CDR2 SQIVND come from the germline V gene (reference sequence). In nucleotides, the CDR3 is TGTGCCAGTAGTTTGATAGCGGGAGGGAACACCGGGGAGCTGTTTTTT. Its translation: CASSLIAGGNTGELFF.

CDR3 protein: CASSLELRGENEQFF. The CDR3 DNA reads TGTGCCAGCAGCTTGGAACTCCGGGGGGAGAATGAGCAGTTCTTC. The J gene is TRBJ2-1, the V gene TRBV5-4; 7 bases agree with TRBD2. The CDR3 is 15 residues long. V lost 0 bases, J lost 7 bases, and 7 bases stayed unmatched. Germline V lookup: CDR1 SGHNT, CDR2 YYREEE (reference sequence).

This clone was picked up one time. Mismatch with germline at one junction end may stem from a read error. The CDR3 DNA reads as TGTGCCACCAGCAGAGATTCGGGCTCTGGGGCCGACGTCCTGACTTTC. Translating it yields CATSRDSGSGADVLTF. The chain links TRBV15 to TRBJ2-6, with D perhaps matching TRBD1 (5 bases). Per the germline V gene, CDR1 is LNHNV and CDR2 is YYDKDF (reference sequence). This CDR3 is built from 16 residues. Filled out from reference TRBV15 and TRBJ2-6, the complete variable domain reads DAMVIQNPRYQVTQFGKPVTLSCSQTLNHNVMYWYQQKSSQAPKLLFHYYDKDFNNEADTPDNFQSRRPNTSFCFLDIRSPGLGDTAMYLCATSRDSGSGADVLTFGAGSRLTVL.

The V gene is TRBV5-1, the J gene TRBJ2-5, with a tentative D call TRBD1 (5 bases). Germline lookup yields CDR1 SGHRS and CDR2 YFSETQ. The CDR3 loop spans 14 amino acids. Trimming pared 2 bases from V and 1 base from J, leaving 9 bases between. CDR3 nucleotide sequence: TGCGCCAGCAGCTTCCAGGGATCCCAAGAGACCCAGTACTTC. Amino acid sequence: CASSFQGSQETQYF.

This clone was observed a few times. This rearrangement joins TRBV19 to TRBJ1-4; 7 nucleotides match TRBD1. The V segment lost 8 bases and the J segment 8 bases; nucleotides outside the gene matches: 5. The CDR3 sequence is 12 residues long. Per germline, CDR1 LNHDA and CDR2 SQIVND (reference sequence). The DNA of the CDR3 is TGTGCCAGTGGGCAGACAGGGGAAAAACTGTTTTTT. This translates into CASGQTGEKLFF.

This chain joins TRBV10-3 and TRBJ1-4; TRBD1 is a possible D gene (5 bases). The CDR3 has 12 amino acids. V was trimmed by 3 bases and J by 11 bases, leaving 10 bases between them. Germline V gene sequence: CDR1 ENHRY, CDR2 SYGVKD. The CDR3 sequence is CAISDKGHKLFF. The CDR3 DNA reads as TGTGCCATCAGTGATAAGGGGCATAAACTGTTTTTT.

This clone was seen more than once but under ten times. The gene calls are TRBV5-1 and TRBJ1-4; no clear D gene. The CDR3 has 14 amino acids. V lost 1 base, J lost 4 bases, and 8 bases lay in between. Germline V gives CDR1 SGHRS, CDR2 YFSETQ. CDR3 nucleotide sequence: TGCGCCAGCAGCTTGAATAGCATTAATGAAAAACTGTTTTTT. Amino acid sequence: CASSLNSINEKLFF.

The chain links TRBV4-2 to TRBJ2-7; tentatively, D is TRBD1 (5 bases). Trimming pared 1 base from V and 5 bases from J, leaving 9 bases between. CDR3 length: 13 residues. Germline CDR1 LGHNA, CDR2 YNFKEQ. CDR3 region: CASSQGQTNEQYF. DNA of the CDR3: TGTGCCAGCAGCCAAGGACAGACAAACGAGCAGTACTTC.

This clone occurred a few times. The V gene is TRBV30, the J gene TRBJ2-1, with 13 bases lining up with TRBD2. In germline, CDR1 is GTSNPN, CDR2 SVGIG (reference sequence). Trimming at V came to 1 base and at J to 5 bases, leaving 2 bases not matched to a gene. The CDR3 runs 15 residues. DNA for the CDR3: TGTGCCTGGAGTGATGGGACTAGCGGGAACAATGAGCAGTTCTTC. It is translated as CAWSDGTSGNNEQFF. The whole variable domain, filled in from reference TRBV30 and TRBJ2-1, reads SQTIHQWPATLVQPVGSPLSLECTVEGTSNPNLYWYRQAAGRGLQLLFYSVGIGQISSEVPQNLSASRPQDRQFILSSKKLLLSDSGFYLCAWSDGTSGNNEQFFGPGTRLTVL.

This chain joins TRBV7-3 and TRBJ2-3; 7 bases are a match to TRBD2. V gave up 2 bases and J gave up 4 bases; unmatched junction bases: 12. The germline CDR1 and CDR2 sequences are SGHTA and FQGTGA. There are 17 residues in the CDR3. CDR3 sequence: CASSLEAGGRTSDTQYF. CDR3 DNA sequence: TGTGCCAGCAGCTTAGAGGCGGGCGGGAGAACGTCAGATACGCAGTATTTT.

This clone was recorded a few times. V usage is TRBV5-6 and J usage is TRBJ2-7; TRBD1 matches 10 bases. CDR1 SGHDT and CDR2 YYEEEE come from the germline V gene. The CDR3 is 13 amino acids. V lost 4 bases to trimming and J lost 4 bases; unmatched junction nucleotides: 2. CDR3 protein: CASSRQGAYEQYF. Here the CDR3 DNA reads TGTGCCAGCAGCCGACAGGGGGCTTACGAGCAGTACTTC.

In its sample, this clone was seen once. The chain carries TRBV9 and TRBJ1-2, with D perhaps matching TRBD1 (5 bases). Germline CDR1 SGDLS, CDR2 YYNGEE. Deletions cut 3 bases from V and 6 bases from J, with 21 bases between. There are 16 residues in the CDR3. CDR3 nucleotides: TGTGCCAGCAGCGCCCGCAGTACGAGACAGCTCGATGGCTACACCTTC. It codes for CASSARSTRQLDGYTF.

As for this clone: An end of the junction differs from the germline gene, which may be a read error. The CDR3 reads CASSLGGDPRDTQYF. The CDR3, as DNA: TGTGCTAGCAGCTTAGGGGGGGATCCTCGGGATACGCAGTATTTT. V gene TRBV7-7 combines with J gene TRBJ2-3, with a tentative D call TRBD2 (7 bases). This CDR3 spans 15 amino acids. Per germline, CDR1 SSHAT and CDR2 FNYEAQ (reference sequence).

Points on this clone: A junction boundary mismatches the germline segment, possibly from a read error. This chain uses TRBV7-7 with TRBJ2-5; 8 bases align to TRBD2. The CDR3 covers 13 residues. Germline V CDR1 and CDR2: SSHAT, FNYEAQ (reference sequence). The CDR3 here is CASSYTSGETQYF. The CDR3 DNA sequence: TGTGCTAGCAGCTATACTAGCGGAGAGACCCAGTACTTC.

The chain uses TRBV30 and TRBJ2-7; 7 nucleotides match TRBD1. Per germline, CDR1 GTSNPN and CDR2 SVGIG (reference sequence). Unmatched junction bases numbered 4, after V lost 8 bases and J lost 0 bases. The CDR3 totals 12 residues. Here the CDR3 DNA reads TGTGCCGTACAGGGGAGCTCCTACGAGCAGTACTTC. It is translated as CAVQGSSYEQYF.

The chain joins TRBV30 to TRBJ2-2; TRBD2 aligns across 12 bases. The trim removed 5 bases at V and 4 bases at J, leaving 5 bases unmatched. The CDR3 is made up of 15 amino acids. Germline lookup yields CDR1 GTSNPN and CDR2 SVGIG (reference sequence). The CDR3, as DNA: TGTGCCTGGCGACTAGCGGGGGCCTCCACCGGGGAGCTGTTTTTT. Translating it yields CAWRLAGASTGELFF.

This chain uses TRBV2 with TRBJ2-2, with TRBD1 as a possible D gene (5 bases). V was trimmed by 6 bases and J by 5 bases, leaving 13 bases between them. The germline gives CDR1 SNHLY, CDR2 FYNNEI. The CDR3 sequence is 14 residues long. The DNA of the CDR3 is TGTGCCAGCAGCACCACAGGTGGGACCGGGGAGCTGTTTTTT. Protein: CASSTTGGTGELFF.